Listed below are T cell receptor beta chains from one sample, sequenced in a study of blood T cell repertoires in COVID-19. Clones were sequenced by immunoSEQ multiplex PCR, and TCRdb holds only the in-frame ones, with some missing. The data show about 270,000 clones, approximately 90% seen once. Material for sequencing was PBMCs or T cells enriched from blood (not recorded which). The receptors here all came from a man in his forties or fifties who had been exposed to COVID-19. Each CDR3 is given with its conserved first and last residue. The D gene is left open where the match is weak. Size tells how often a clone was seen (once, few, many) or the class of an expanded clone, and some rows leave it out.

D gene	V gene	J gene	clone size	CDR3 DNA	CDR3 protein
NA	TRBV7-9	TRBJ2-3	NA	TGTGCCAGCAGCCCCCAGGCGAGAACAGATACGCAGTATTTT	CASSPQARTDTQYF
TRBD2	TRBV18	TRBJ2-1	NA	TGTGCCAGCTCACTACAGCTCGCACTTGGACTAGCGGGAGGGGTCAAGTTCTTC	CASSLQLALGLAGGVKFF
NA	TRBV2	TRBJ2-2	NA	TGTGCCAGCAGTTATCAGGGGAACACCGGGGAGCTGTTTTTT	CASSYQGNTGELFF
NA	TRBV2	TRBJ1-2	NA	TGTGCCAGCAGTGAACCCGCGGCCCCTAACTATGGCTACACCTTC	CASSEPAAPNYGYTF
NA	TRBV5-1	TRBJ1-5	NA	TGCGCCAGCAGCTTGTATGCAGGCAATCAGCCCCAGCATTTT	CASSLYAGNQPQHF
NA	TRBV11-2	TRBJ2-5	NA	TGTGCCAGCAGCTTAGGTCCGGGTTCTGGAGAGACCCAGTACTTC	CASSLGPGSGETQYF
NA	TRBV24-1	TRBJ1-1	NA	TGTGCCGTCGGACAGATCACTGAAGCTTTCTTT	CAVGQITEAFF
TRBD1	TRBV29-1	TRBJ1-1	NA	TGCAGCGTTGGGACAGGGGGCTGGAGGACTGAAGCTTTCTTT	CSVGTGGWRTEAFF
NA	TRBV12-3/TRBV12-4	TRBJ2-1	NA	TGTGCCAGCAGTTTAGCCAGGGTGGATGAGCAGTTCTTC	CASSLARVDEQFF
NA	TRBV25-1	TRBJ1-1	NA	TGTGCCAGCTCAGGATTGGGGCGGGGGAACACTGAAGCTTTCTTT	CASSGLGRGNTEAFF
TRBD1	TRBV6-5	TRBJ2-7	NA	TGTGCCAGCAGATCCGGGACAGGCACCTACGAGCAGTACTTC	CASRSGTGTYEQYF
TRBD1	TRBV5-1	TRBJ1-5	NA	TGCGCCAGCAGCAGAGGACAGGATCAGCCCCAGCATTTT	CASSRGQDQPQHF
TRBD1	TRBV7-9	TRBJ1-2	NA	TGTGCCAGCAGCTCCAACCCGGGGACAGGGGGCTTAAGGACCTTC	CASSSNPGTGGLRTF
NA	TRBV2	TRBJ2-7	NA	TGTGCCAGCAGTCTTATAGTTATCACCTACGAGCAGTACTTC	CASSLIVITYEQYF
NA	TRBV3-1/TRBV3-2	TRBJ2-1	NA	TGTGCCAGCAGTTACCCGGGGATTTACAATGAGCAGTTCTTC	CASSYPGIYNEQFF
NA	TRBV6-5	TRBJ1-5	NA	TGTGCCAGTGTGAAGACAGGAGGAAACAATCAGCCCCAGCATTTT	CASVKTGGNNQPQHF
NA	TRBV5-4	TRBJ2-2	NA	TGTGCCAGCAGCTTGGAGGCGGCGAACACCGGGGAGCTGTTTTTT	CASSLEAANTGELFF
NA	TRBV19	TRBJ1-1	once	TGTGCCAGTAGTATTTTGCCAGGGAACACTGAAGCTTTCTTT	CASSILPGNTEAFF
NA	TRBV4-1	TRBJ2-7	NA	TGCGCCAGCAGCCAAGGCGGGGGCTTCAGCTACGAGCAGTACTTC	CASSQGGGFSYEQYF
NA	TRBV11-2	TRBJ2-2	NA	TGTGCCAGCAGCTTTAAAACGGGACACTCGAACACCGGGGAGCTGTTTTTT	CASSFKTGHSNTGELFF
TRBD2	TRBV4-1	TRBJ2-1	NA	TGCGCCAGCAGCCGCCGACTAGCGGGAGGGGGTTACAATGAGCAGTTCTTC	CASSRRLAGGGYNEQFF
NA	TRBV14	TRBJ2-2	NA	TGTGCCAGCAGCCAAGATCCCTACACCGGGGAGCTGTTTTTT	CASSQDPYTGELFF
NA	TRBV7-2	TRBJ2-1	NA	TGTGCCAGCAGCTTATCGGGGTGGGGTCCAAGGGAGCAGTTCTTC	CASSLSGWGPREQFF
TRBD1	TRBV19	TRBJ1-1	NA	TGTGCCAGTAGTACCCCAACCGGGACAGGGGGATCGGGTACTGAAGCTTTCTTT	CASSTPTGTGGSGTEAFF
NA	TRBV28	TRBJ2-5	NA	TGTGCCACATCCGGCGGGGTGAGGACCCAGTACTTC	CATSGGVRTQYF
NA	TRBV7-9	TRBJ1-6	NA	TGTGCCAGCAGCTTATCCAGGGATTCACCCCTCCACTTT	CASSLSRDSPLHF
NA	TRBV7-2	TRBJ2-1	NA	TGTGCCAGCAGCTTATCCAAGGACACAGATCGGTTCTTC	CASSLSKDTDRFF
NA	TRBV25-1	TRBJ2-7	NA	TGTGCCAGCAGTCCAGGGGTCCATTCTTCCTACGAGCAGTACTTC	CASSPGVHSSYEQYF
TRBD1	TRBV19	TRBJ1-1	NA	TGTGCCAGTAGTATTAATCGAGGGGGCGCGGACACTGAAGCTTTCTTT	CASSINRGGADTEAFF
NA	TRBV11-2	TRBJ1-2	NA	TGTGCCAGCAGCTTAGGCCGGAGTGTTGGCTACACCTTC	CASSLGRSVGYTF
TRBD2	TRBV6-2/TRBV6-3	TRBJ2-1	NA	TGTGCCAGCAGTTACTCCGGGACTAGCGGGTCTTACTCCTACAATGAGCAGTTCTTC	CASSYSGTSGSYSYNEQFF
TRBD1	TRBV6-1	TRBJ2-4	NA	TGTGCCAGCAGTGACAGGGGGCAGTACTTC	CASSDRGQYF
TRBD2	TRBV7-2	TRBJ2-7	once	TGTGCCAGCAGCTCCCTTAGCGGGGGCTACGAGCAGTACTTC	CASSSLSGGYEQYF
TRBD2	TRBV9	TRBJ2-1	NA	TGTGCCAGCAGCGCCCTAGCGGGAGGGCCTTTCAATGAGCAGTTCTTC	CASSALAGGPFNEQFF
TRBD2	TRBV28	TRBJ2-3	NA	TGTGCCAGCAGTTTTCTGGCGGGAGACGCAGATACGCAGTATTTT	CASSFLAGDADTQYF
NA	TRBV7-2	TRBJ2-1	NA	TGTGCCAGCAGCTTAGGAAGCAACAATGAGCAGTTCTTC	CASSLGSNNEQFF
NA	TRBV6-5	TRBJ1-1	NA	TGTGCCAGCATCGGTTTAAACACTGAAGCTTTCTTT	CASIGLNTEAFF
TRBD1	TRBV5-5	TRBJ2-7	NA	TGTGCCAGCAGATTACAGGGGGGCGAGCAGTACTTC	CASRLQGGEQYF
TRBD1	TRBV3-1/TRBV3-2	TRBJ2-7	NA	TGTGCCAGCAGCCTGGACAGGGGCAACGAGCAGTACTTC	CASSLDRGNEQYF
TRBD1	TRBV7-9	TRBJ2-1	NA	TGTGCCAGCAGCTTAACCATTCAGGGGGTACTCAACAATGAGCAGTTCTTC	CASSLTIQGVLNNEQFF
TRBD1	TRBV18	TRBJ2-5	once	TGTGCCAGCTCATCGGGACAGAAAGAGACCCAGTACTTC	CASSSGQKETQYF
NA	TRBV6-5	TRBJ2-3	NA	TGTGCCAGCGGAGGAAGGGACACAGATACGCAGTATTTT	CASGGRDTDTQYF
TRBD2	TRBV19	TRBJ2-1	NA	TGTGCCAGTACCCGGACTAGCGGGAGGGCCTATGAGCAGTTCTTC	CASTRTSGRAYEQFF
NA	TRBV28	TRBJ2-7	NA	TGTGCCAGCACCCTCCTTGGGACTCCATCCTACGAGCAGTACTTC	CASTLLGTPSYEQYF
TRBD1	TRBV5-1	TRBJ2-3	NA	TGCGCCAGCAGCTTGGGACAGGGGTACGCAGATACGCAGTATTTT	CASSLGQGYADTQYF
TRBD1	TRBV3-1/TRBV3-2	TRBJ2-7	few	TGTGCCAGCAGCCACCTAGGGACAGCCCCCGAGCAGTACTTC	CASSHLGTAPEQYF
TRBD1	TRBV30	TRBJ1-2	NA	TGTGCCTGGGTCCCACAGGGGAGCTGGTATGGCTACACCTTC	CAWVPQGSWYGYTF
NA	TRBV6-4	TRBJ2-1	NA	TGTGCCAGCAGCCGGGACTGGGGGGACAATGAGCAGTTCTTC	CASSRDWGDNEQFF
NA	TRBV3-1/TRBV3-2	TRBJ2-1	NA	TGTGCCAGCAGCCAAGCGGGTGGGAGTAATGAGCAGTTCTTC	CASSQAGGSNEQFF
NA	TRBV7-2	TRBJ2-7	NA	TGTGCCAGCCGAGCGGATAACTCCTACGAGCAGTACTTC	CASRADNSYEQYF
TRBD1	TRBV30	TRBJ1-1	NA	TGTGCCTGGAGTGTTCCACCGGGACAGATGAACACTGAAGCTTTCTTT	CAWSVPPGQMNTEAFF
NA	TRBV6-1	TRBJ2-4	NA	TGTGCCAGCAGTGAAGCGAGAAGACTAGCCAAAAACATTCAGTACTTC	CASSEARRLAKNIQYF
TRBD1	TRBV11-2	TRBJ2-7	NA	TGTGCCAGCAGCTTCGGACAGGTTCTCTCCTACGAGCAGTACTTC	CASSFGQVLSYEQYF
TRBD1	TRBV9	TRBJ2-1	NA	TGTGCCAGCTCCATGGGGACAGGGGTCTACAATGAGCAGTTCTTC	CASSMGTGVYNEQFF
NA	TRBV3-1/TRBV3-2	TRBJ1-1	NA	TGTGCCAGCAGCCTGACAGGCGGCACTGAAGCTTTCTTT	CASSLTGGTEAFF